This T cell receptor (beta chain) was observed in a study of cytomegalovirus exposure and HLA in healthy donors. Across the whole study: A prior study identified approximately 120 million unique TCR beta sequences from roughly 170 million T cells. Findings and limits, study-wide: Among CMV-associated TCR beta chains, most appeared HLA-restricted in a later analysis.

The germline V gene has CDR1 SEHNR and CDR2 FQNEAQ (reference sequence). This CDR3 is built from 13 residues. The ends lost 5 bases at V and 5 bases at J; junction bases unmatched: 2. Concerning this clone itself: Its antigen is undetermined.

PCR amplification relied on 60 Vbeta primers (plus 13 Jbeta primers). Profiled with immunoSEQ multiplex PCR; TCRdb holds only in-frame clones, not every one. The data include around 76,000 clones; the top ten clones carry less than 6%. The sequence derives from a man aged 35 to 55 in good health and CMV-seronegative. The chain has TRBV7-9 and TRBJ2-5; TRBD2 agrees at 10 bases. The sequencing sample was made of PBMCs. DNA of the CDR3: TGTGCCAGCAGCCTTAGCGGGGGGGAGACCCAGTACTTC. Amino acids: CASSLSGGETQYF.